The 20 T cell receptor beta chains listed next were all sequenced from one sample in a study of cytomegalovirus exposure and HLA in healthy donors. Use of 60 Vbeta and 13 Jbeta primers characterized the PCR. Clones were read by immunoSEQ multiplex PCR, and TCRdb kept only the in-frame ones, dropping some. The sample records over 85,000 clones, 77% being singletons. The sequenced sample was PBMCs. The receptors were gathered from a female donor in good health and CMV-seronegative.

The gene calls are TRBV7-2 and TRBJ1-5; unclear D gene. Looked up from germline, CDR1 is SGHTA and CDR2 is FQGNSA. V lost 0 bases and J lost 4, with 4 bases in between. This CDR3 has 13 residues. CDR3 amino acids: CASSLAQNQPQHF. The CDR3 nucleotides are TGTGCCAGCAGCTTAGCCCAGAATCAGCCCCAGCATTTT.

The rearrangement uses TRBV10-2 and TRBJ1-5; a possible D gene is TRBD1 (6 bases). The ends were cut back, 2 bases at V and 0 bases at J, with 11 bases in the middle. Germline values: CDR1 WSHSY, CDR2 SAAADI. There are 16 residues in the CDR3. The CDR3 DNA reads TGCGCCAGCAGTGAGCTCAGGGGAACTAGCAATCAGCCCCAGCATTTT. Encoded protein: CASSELRGTSNQPQHF.

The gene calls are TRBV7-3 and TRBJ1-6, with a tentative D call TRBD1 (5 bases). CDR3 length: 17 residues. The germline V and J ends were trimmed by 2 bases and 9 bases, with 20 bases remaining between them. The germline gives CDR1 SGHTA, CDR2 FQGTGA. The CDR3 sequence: CASSLWVIAGPASPLHF. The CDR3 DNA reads TGTGCCAGCAGCTTATGGGTGATAGCGGGACCCGCTTCACCCCTCCACTTT. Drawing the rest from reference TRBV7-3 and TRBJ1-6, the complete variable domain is GAGVSQTPSNKVTEKGKYVELRCDPISGHTALYWYRQSLGQGPEFLIYFQGTGAADDSGLPNDRFFAVRPEGSVSTLKIQRTERGDSAVYLCASSLWVIAGPASPLHFGNGTRLTVT.

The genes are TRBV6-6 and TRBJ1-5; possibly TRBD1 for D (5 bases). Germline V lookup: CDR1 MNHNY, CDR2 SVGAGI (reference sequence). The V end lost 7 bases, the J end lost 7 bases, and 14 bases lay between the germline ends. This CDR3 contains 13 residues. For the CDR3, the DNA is TGTGCCAGCACTCATGGCAGGGAACAGCCCCAGCATTTT. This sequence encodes CASTHGREQPQHF.

The CDR3 reads CSVGHEGYTF. The CDR3 nucleotides read TGCAGCGTGGGACATGAGGGCTACACCTTC. The V and J genes are TRBV29-1 and TRBJ1-2; the D gene is possibly TRBD1 (6 bases). The CDR3 has 10 amino acids. V was cut by 6 bases and J by 8 bases, with 10 bases left in between. From germline, CDR1 is SQVTM and CDR2 ANQGSEA.

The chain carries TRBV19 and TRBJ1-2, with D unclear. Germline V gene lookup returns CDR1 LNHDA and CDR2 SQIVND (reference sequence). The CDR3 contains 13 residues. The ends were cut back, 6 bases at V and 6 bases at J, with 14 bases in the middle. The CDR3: CASRRELRDGYTF. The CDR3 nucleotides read TGTGCCAGTAGGAGGGAATTAAGAGATGGCTACACCTTC.

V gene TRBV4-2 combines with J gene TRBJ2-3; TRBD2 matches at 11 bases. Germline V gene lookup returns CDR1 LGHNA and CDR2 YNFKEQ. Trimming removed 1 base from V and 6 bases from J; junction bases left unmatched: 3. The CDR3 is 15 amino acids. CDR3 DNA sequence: TGTGCCAGCAGCCAAGTAGGACTAGCGGGCGATACGCAGTATTTT. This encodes CASSQVGLAGDTQYF.

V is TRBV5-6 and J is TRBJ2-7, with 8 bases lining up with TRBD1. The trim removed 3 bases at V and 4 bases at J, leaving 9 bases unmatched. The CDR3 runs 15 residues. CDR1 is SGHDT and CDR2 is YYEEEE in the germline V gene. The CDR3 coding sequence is TGTGCCAGCAGCTCCCTGAACAGGGGGAGGTACGAGCAGTACTTC. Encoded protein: CASSSLNRGRYEQYF.

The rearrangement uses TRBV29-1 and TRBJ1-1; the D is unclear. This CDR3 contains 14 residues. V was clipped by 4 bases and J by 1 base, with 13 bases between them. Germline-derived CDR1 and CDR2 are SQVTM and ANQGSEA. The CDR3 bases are TGCAGCGTTGTTGGGCCAGGTGGGAACACTGAAGCTTTCTTT. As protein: CSVVGPGGNTEAFF.

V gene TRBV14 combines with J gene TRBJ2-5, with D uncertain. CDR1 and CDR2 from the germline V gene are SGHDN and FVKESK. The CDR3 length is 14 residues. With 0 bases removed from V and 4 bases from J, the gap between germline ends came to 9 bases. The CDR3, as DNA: TGTGCCAGCAGCCAAGATGGGCTTGGAGAGACCCAGTACTTC. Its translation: CASSQDGLGETQYF.

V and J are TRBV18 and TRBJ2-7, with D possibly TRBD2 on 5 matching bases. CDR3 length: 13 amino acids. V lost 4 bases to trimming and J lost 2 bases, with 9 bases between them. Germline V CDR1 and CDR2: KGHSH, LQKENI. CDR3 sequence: CASSQIGTYEQYF. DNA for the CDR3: TGTGCCAGCTCACAAATCGGGACCTACGAGCAGTACTTC. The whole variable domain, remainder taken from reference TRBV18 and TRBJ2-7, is NAGVMQNPRHLVRRRGQEARLRCSPMKGHSHVYWYRQLPEEGLKFMVYLQKENIIDESGMPKERFSAEFPKEGPSILRIQQVVRGDSAAYFCASSQIGTYEQYFGPGTRLTVT.

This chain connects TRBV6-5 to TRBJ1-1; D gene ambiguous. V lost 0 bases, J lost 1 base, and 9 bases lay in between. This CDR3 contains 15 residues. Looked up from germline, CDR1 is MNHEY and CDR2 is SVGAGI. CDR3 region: CASSYSTRPNTEAFF. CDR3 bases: TGTGCCAGCAGTTACTCGACTCGGCCGAACACTGAAGCTTTCTTT.

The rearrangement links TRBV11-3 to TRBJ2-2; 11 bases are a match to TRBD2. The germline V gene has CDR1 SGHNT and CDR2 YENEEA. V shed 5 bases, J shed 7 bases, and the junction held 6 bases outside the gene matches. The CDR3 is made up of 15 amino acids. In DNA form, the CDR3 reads TGTGCCAGCAGCCCGGGACTAGCGGATATCGGGGAGCTGTTTTTT. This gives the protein CASSPGLADIGELFF.

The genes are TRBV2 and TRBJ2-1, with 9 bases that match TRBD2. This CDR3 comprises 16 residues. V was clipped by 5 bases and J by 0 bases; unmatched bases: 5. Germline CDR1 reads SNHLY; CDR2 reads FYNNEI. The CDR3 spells CASSQGLAYSYNEQFF. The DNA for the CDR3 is TGTGCCAGCAGTCAGGGACTAGCATACTCCTACAATGAGCAGTTCTTC.

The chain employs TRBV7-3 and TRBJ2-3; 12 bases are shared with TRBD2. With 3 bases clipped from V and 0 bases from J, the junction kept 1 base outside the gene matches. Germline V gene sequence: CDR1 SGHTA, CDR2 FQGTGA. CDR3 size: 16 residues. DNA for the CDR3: TGTGCCAGCAGCTTCGGACTAGCGGGGAGCACAGATACGCAGTATTTT. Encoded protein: CASSFGLAGSTDTQYF.

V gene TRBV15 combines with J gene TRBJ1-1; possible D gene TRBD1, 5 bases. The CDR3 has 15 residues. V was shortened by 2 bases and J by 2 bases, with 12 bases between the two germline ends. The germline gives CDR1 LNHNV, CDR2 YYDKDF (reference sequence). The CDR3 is CATSRRQSKNTEAFF. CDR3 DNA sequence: TGTGCCACCAGCAGACGACAGAGCAAAAACACTGAAGCTTTCTTT.

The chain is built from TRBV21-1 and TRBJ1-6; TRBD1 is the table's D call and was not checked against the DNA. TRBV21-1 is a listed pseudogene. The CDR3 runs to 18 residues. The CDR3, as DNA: TGTGCCAGCAGCAAAGAGACACTACAGGGGAGAGTGAAGTCACCCCTCCACTTT. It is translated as CASSKETLQGRVKSPLHF.

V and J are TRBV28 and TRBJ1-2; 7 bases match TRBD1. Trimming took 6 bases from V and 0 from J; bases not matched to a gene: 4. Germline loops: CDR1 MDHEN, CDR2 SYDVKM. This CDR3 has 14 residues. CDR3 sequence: CASRWTGSNYGYTF. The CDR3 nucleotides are TGTGCCAGCAGGTGGACAGGTTCTAACTATGGCTACACCTTC.

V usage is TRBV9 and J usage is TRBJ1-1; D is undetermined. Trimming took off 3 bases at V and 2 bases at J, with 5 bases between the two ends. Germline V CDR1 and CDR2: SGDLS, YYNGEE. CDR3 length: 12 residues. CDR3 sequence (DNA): TGTGCCAGCAGCGGTATTAACACTGAAGCTTTCTTT. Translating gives CASSGINTEAFF.

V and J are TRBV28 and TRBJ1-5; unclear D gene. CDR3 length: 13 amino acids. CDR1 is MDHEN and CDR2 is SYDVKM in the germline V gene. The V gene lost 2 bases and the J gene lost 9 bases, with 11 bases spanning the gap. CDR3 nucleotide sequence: TGTGCCAGCAGTTTAAACCACGCAGGGCCCCAGCATTTT. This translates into CASSLNHAGPQHF.